This T cell receptor (beta chain) is drawn from a study of cytomegalovirus exposure and HLA in healthy donors. Study-wide context: The Caucasian-associated ancestry cluster held about 80% of 350 to 450 genotyped donors.

Researchers ran the PCR with 60 Vbeta and 13 Jbeta primers. Generated by immunoSEQ multiplex PCR, the TCRdb table keeps only in-frame clones and is missing some. The table records 150,000 to 200,000 clones, 55% to 75% of them present only once. The V and J ends lost 7 bases and 0 bases respectively, with 14 bases between them. Germline loops: CDR1 MNHEY, CDR2 SVGAGI. This CDR3 has 15 amino acids. The TCR originated in a human donor in good health. Sequenced input: PBMCs. This sequence joins TRBV6-5 and TRBJ2-3; maybe TRBD2 (5 bases). The CDR3 reads CASKRSRGSTDTQYF. As DNA, the CDR3 is TGTGCCAGCAAAAGGAGTCGGGGAAGCACAGATACGCAGTATTTT.